Below are 11 T cell receptor beta chains sequenced from a single sample in a study of blood T cell repertoires in COVID-19. The data were produced by immunoSEQ multiplex PCR, yet TCRdb's version contains in-frame clones alone and is incomplete. This sample has some 400,000 clones, with about 90% found just once. The sample taken for sequencing was PBMCs or T cells enriched from blood (not recorded which). All receptors derive from a young woman who had recovered from COVID-19.

In this sample, this clone turned up a few times. The chain uses TRBV5-4 and TRBJ1-1; no clear D gene. The CDR3 is made up of 14 amino acids. V was trimmed by 0 bases and J by 3 bases, leaving 9 bases between them. CDR1 and CDR2 from the germline V gene are SGHNT and YYREEE (reference sequence). This chain's CDR3 is CASSLGPLDTEAFF. The DNA for the CDR3 is TGTGCCAGCAGCTTGGGGCCCCTGGACACTGAAGCTTTCTTT.

J is TRBJ1-6 and V is TRBV6-6; 7 bases line up with TRBD1. This CDR3 has 15 residues. Unmatched junction bases numbered 9, after V lost 6 bases and J lost 7 bases. Germline CDR1 MNHNY, CDR2 SVGAGI (reference sequence). DNA for the CDR3: TGTGCCAGCAGCCAACTGACAGGGCACAATTCACCCCTCCACTTT. Translated: CASSQLTGHNSPLHF.

The rearrangement uses TRBV11-2 and TRBJ1-2; 7 bases are shared with TRBD1. J was trimmed by 3 bases and V by 5 bases; bases with no gene match: 3. This CDR3 comprises 13 residues. Germline assignment: CDR1 SGHAT and CDR2 FQNNGV. DNA for the CDR3: TGTGCCAGCAGCCGGGGACAGCACTATGGCTACACCTTC. This gives the protein CASSRGQHYGYTF.

This clone was recorded only once. This chain uses TRBV13 with TRBJ2-5; possible D gene TRBD1, 7 bases. CDR1 is PRHDT, CDR2 FYEKMQ, per germline (reference sequence). The CDR3 is 13 residues long. V lost 5 bases to trimming and J lost 9 bases, with 16 bases between them. The CDR3 DNA sequence: TGTGCCAGCAGCGTATCAGGGGGGCCGGCCCAGTACTTC. Its translation: CASSVSGGPAQYF. Complete variable domain (other parts from reference TRBV13 and TRBJ2-5): AAGVIQSPRHLIKEKRETATLKCYPIPRHDTVYWYQQGPGQDPQFLISFYEKMQSDKGSIPDRFSAQQFSDYHSELNMSSLELGDSALYFCASSVSGGPAQYFGPGTRLLVL.

Turning to this clone: The same CDR3 can be traced to other DNA sequences in this sample. The CDR3 region is CASSVTGSSYEQYF. DNA for the CDR3: TGTGCCAGCAGCGTGACTGGGAGCTCCTACGAGCAGTACTTC. The chain combines TRBV9 with TRBJ2-7; D perhaps matches TRBD2 (5 bases). CDR1 is SGDLS and CDR2 is YYNGEE in the germline V gene. V lost 2 bases and J lost 0, with 9 bases in between. The CDR3 loop spans 14 amino acids.

V and J are TRBV15 and TRBJ1-4; D call uncertain. Germline CDR1 is LNHNV and CDR2 is YYDKDF (reference sequence). Trimming took 8 bases from V and 5 from J, leaving 12 bases between them. This CDR3 spans 13 amino acids. CDR3 sequence (DNA): TGTGCCACCGCTGGCAGCGCAAATGAAAAACTGTTTTTT. This codes for CATAGSANEKLFF.

The chain has TRBV29-1 and TRBJ2-5; D ambiguous. CDR1 and CDR2 (germline): SQVTM, ANQGSEA. This CDR3 contains 13 residues. Trimming stripped 8 bases from V and 5 bases from J, with 18 bases between. Here the CDR3 reads CSTRLLVGETQYF. In DNA, the CDR3 is TGCAGCACCCGACTCCTAGTCGGGGAGACCCAGTACTTC.

The gene calls are TRBV5-1 and TRBJ2-7; TRBD2 might be the D (5 bases). The V end was cut by 0 bases, the J end by 0 bases, with 19 bases between. Germline V gene data show CDR1 as SGHRS and CDR2 as YFSETQ. This CDR3 has 18 amino acids. The CDR3 loop is CASSLEVGRGKGSYEQYF. In DNA, the CDR3 is TGCGCCAGCAGCTTGGAGGTCGGTAGAGGGAAAGGCTCCTACGAGCAGTACTTC. Supplemented by reference TRBV5-1 and TRBJ2-7, the full variable domain reads KAGVTQTPRYLIKTRGQQVTLSCSPISGHRSVSWYQQTPGQGLQFLFEYFSETQRNKGNFPGRFSGRQFSNSRSEMNVSTLELGDSALYLCASSLEVGRGKGSYEQYFGPGTRLTVT.

The chain recombines TRBV9 with TRBJ2-3; 7 nucleotides match TRBD2. Trimming took 2 bases from V and 2 from J; bases not matched to a gene: 5. Looked up from germline, CDR1 is SGDLS and CDR2 is YYNGEE. The CDR3 is 15 amino acids. CDR3 sequence: CASSVSGGNTDTQYF. The CDR3 DNA reads as TGTGCCAGCAGCGTCTCGGGGGGAAACACAGATACGCAGTATTTT.

This clone came up once. The rearrangement joins TRBV25-1 to TRBJ2-7, with TRBD1 identical over 7 bases. The ends lost 5 bases at V and 4 bases at J; junction bases unmatched: 5. The CDR3 contains 13 residues. Germline CDR1 is MGHDK and CDR2 is SYGVNS. CDR3 region: CASSRGGGYEQYF. DNA of the CDR3: TGTGCCAGCAGTAGAGGGGGCGGGTACGAGCAGTACTTC.

The chain joins TRBV30 to TRBJ2-1; 7 positions agree with TRBD1. The germline gives CDR1 GTSNPN, CDR2 SVGIG (reference sequence). The CDR3 covers 17 residues. V shed 3 bases, J shed 0 bases, and the junction held 11 bases outside the gene matches. The CDR3 protein is CAWSAPRQGFSYNEQFF. CDR3 DNA sequence: TGTGCCTGGAGCGCACCCCGACAGGGATTCTCCTACAATGAGCAGTTCTTC.